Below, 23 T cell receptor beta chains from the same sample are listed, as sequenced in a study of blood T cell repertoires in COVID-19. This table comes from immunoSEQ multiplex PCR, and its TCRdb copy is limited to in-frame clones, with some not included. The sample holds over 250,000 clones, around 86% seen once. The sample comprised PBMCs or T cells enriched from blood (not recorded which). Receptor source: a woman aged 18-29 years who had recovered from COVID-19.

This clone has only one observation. The CDR3 here is CASSQDRGNWSPLHF. CDR3 nucleotide sequence: TGCGCCAGCAGCCAAGACCGGGGGAATTGGTCACCCCTCCACTTT. This rearrangement joins TRBV4-3 to TRBJ1-6; D is possibly TRBD1 (5 bases). This CDR3 spans 15 amino acids. V was clipped by 0 bases and J by 10 bases, with 13 bases between them. CDR1 LGHNA and CDR2 YSLEER come from the germline V gene.

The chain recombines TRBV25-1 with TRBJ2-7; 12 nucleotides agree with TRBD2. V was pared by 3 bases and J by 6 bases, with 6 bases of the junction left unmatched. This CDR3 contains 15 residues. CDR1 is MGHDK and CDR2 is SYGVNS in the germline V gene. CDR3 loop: CASSDVTSGSGEQYF. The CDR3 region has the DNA TGTGCCAGCAGTGATGTGACTAGCGGGAGTGGCGAGCAGTACTTC.

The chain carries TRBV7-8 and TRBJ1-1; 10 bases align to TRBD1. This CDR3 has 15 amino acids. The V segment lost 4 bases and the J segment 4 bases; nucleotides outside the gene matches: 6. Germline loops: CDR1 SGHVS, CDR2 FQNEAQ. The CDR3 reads CASSSMTGGFTEAFF. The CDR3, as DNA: TGTGCCAGCAGCTCAATGACAGGGGGCTTCACTGAAGCTTTCTTT.

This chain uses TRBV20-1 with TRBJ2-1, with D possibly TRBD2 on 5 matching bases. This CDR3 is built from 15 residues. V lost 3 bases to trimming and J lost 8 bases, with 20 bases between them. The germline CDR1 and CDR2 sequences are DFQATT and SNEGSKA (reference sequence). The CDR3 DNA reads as TGCAGTGCTAGTAGGACTCCGAGTTTTTCCGATGAGCAGTTCTTC. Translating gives CSASRTPSFSDEQFF.

The DNA of the CDR3 is TGTGCCAGCAGCTTGCTAGGGGTGATGAACACTGAAGCTTTCTTT. Its translation: CASSLLGVMNTEAFF. The chain joins TRBV5-4 to TRBJ1-1; D might be TRBD1 (5 bases). The CDR3 runs to 15 residues. Germline lookup yields CDR1 SGHNT and CDR2 YYREEE (reference sequence). Trimming cost V 1 base and J 0 bases, with 10 bases left between them.

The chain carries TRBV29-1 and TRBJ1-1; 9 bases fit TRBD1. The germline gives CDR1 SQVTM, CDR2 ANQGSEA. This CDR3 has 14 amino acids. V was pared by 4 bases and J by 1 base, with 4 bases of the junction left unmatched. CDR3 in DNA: TGCAGCGTTGGGGGACAGGGCTGGAACACTGAAGCTTTCTTT. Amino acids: CSVGGQGWNTEAFF.

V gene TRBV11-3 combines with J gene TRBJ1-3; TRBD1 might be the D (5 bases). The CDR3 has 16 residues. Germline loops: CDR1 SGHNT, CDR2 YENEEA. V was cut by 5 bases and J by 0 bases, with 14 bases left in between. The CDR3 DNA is TGTGCCAGCAGCGCACAGGAGCCTAGCTCTGGAAACACCATATATTTT. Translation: CASSAQEPSSGNTIYF.

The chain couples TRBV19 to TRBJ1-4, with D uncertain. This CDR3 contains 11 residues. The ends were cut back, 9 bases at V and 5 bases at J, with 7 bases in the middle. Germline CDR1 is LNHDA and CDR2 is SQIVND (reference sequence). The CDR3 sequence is CASTVNEKLFF. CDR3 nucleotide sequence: TGTGCCAGCACAGTGAATGAAAAACTGTTTTTT.

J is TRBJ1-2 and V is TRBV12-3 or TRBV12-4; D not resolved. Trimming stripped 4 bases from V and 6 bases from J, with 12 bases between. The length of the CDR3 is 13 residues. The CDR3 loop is CASSYGVSDGYTF. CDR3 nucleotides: TGTGCCAGCAGTTACGGAGTCTCGGATGGCTACACCTTC.

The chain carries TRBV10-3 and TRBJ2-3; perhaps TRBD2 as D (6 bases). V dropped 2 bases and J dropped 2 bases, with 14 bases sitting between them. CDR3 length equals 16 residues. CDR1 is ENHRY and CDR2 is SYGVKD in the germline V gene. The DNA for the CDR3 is TGTGCCATCAGTGAGGGATTGGCGGGGATCACAGATACGCAGTATTTT. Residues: CAISEGLAGITDTQYF.

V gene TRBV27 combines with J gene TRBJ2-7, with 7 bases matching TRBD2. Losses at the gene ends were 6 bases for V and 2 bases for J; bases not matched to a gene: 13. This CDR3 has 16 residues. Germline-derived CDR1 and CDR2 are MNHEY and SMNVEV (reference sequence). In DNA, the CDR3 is TGTGCCAGCAGCCCAATTTTCCTAGCGGAAGCCTACGAGCAGTACTTC. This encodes CASSPIFLAEAYEQYF.

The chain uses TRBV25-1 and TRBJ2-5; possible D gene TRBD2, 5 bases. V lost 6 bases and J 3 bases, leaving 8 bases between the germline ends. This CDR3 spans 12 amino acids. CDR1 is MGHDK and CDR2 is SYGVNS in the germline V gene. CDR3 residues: CASSPGEETQYF. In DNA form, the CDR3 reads TGTGCCAGCAGCCCCGGGGAAGAGACCCAGTACTTC.

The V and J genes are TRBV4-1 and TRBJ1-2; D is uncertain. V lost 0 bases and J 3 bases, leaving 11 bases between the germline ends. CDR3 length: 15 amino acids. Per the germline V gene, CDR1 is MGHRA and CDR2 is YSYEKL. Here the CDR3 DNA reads TGCGCCAGCAGCCAAGATCCCGGAGCGGACTATGGCTACACCTTC. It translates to CASSQDPGADYGYTF.

As DNA, the CDR3 is TGTGCCAGCAGCTTGGAGAGAGCTTACGAGCAGTACTTC. Its protein is CASSLERAYEQYF. The genes are TRBV5-4 and TRBJ2-7, with D unresolved. This CDR3 is 13 amino acids long. The germline gives CDR1 SGHNT, CDR2 YYREEE (reference sequence). V lost 0 bases, J lost 4 bases, and 8 bases lay in between. Full variable domain (outside the CDR3, taken from reference TRBV5-4 and TRBJ2-7): ETGVTQSPTHLIKTRGQQVTLRCSSQSGHNTVSWYQQALGQGPQFIFQYYREEENGRGNFPPRFSGLQFPNYSSELNVNALELDDSALYLCASSLERAYEQYFGPGTRLTVT.

Here the CDR3 DNA reads TGTGCCAGCAGCCAAGCGGGTCAGGGCCTGGGCTACACCTTC. Translation: CASSQAGQGLGYTF. This chain joins TRBV3-1 (or the pseudogene TRBV3-2) and TRBJ1-2; D may be TRBD1 (5 bases). The CDR3 contains 14 residues. The V end lost 1 base, the J end lost 8 bases, and 14 bases lay between the germline ends. CDR1 and CDR2 from the germline V gene are LGHDT and YNNKEL (reference sequence).

The CDR3 DNA is TGTGCCAGCAGCCGTTTGGGCCGCAATGAGCAGTTCTTC. It encodes CASSRLGRNEQFF. The chain couples TRBV11-2 to TRBJ2-1; D is uncertain. The V end was cut by 5 bases, the J end by 6 bases, with 11 bases between. In germline, CDR1 is SGHAT, CDR2 FQNNGV. The CDR3 consists of 13 residues.

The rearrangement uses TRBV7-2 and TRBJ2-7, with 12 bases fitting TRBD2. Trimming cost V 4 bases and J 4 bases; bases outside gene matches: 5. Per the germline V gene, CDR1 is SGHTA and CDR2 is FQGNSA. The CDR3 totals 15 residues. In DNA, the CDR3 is TGTGCCAGCAGCTCAGGGACTAGCGGGCCATACGAGCAGTACTTC. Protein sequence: CASSSGTSGPYEQYF.

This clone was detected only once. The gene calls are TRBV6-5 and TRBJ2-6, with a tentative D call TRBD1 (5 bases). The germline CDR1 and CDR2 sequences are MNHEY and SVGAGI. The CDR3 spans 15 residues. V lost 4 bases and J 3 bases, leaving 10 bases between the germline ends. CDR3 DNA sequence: TGTGCCAGCAGTTCCCAGGGATATGGGGCCAACGTCCTGACTTTC. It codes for CASSSQGYGANVLTF.

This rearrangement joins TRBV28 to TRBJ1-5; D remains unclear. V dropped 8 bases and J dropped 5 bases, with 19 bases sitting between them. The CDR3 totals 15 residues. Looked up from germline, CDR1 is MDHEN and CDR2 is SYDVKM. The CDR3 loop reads CASDSPTAGYQPQHF. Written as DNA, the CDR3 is TGTGCCAGCGATTCCCCAACAGCGGGCTATCAGCCCCAGCATTTT. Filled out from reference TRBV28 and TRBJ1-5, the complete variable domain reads DVKVTQSSRYLVKRTGEKVFLECVQDMDHENMFWYRQDPGLGLRLIYFSYDVKMKEKGDIPEGYSVSREKKERFSLILESASTNQTSMYLCASDSPTAGYQPQHFGDGTRLSIL.

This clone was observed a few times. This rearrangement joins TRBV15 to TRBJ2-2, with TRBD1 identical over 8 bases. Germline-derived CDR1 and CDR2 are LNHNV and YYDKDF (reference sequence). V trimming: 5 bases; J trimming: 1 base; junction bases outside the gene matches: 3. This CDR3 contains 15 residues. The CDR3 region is CATSSGTGNTGELFF. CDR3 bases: TGTGCCACCAGCTCCGGGACAGGGAACACCGGGGAGCTGTTTTTT.

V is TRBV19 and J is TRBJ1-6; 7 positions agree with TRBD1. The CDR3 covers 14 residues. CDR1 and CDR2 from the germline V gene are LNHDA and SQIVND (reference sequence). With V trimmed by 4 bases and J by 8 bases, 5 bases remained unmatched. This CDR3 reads CASSTHRGDSPLHF. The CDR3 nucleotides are TGTGCCAGTAGTACCCACAGGGGTGATTCACCCCTCCACTTT.

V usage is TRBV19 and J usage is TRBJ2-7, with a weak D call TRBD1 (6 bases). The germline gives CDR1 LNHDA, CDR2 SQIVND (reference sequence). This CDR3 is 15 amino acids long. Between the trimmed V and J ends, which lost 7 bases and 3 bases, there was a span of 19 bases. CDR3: CASTSRRGRGYEQYF. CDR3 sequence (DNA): TGTGCCAGTACCTCCAGGCGCGGCAGGGGCTACGAGCAGTACTTC.

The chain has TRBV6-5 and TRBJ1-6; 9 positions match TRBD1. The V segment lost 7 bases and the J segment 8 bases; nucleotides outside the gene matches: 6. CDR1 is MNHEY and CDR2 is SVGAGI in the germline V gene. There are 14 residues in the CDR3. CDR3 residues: CASNLQGAHSPLHF. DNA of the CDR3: TGTGCCAGCAATTTACAGGGGGCTCATTCACCCCTCCACTTT.